The rows below give T cell receptor beta chains drawn from one sample of a study of shared clonotypes between healthy human individuals. Sequencing used immunoSEQ multiplex PCR; TCRdb keeps in-frame clones, though not all of them. This table holds millions of clones, approximately 95% found once. Sequenced material: naive CD4+ T cells sorted from blood. Receptors originate from a man in his late teens or twenties in good health. CDR3s include the opening cysteine and the closing phenylalanine or tryptophan. The D gene is left open where the match is weak. Clone size, where shown, is once, few, many, or a class for clones that have expanded.

clone_size j_call d_call v_call cdr3_aa cdr3_nt
NA TRBJ2-7 TRBD1 TRBV10-3 CAISESRTGSYEQYF TGTGCCATCAGTGAGTCGAGGACAGGGTCCTACGAGCAGTACTTC
NA TRBJ1-2 TRBD1 TRBV30 CAWSRDSYGYTF TGTGCCTGGTCCCGGGACAGCTATGGCTACACCTTC
NA TRBJ1-4 NA TRBV28 CASINNAGLSGEKLFF TGTGCCAGCATCAACAACGCGGGGCTCAGTGGGGAAAAACTGTTTTTT
NA TRBJ2-7 NA TRBV10-3 CAISGPTGGPPYEQYF TGTGCCATCAGTGGCCCGACAGGAGGGCCTCCCTACGAGCAGTACTTC
once TRBJ2-3 TRBD2 TRBV9 CASSVGLAGVTDTQYF TGTGCCAGCAGCGTAGGACTAGCGGGGGTCACAGATACGCAGTATTTT
NA TRBJ2-7 NA TRBV10-3 CAIRLGEHYEQYF TGTGCCATCCGGCTAGGGGAGCACTACGAGCAGTACTTC
NA TRBJ1-2 NA TRBV19 CATARRGLWGYTF TGTGCCACTGCACGCCGGGGTCTATGGGGCTACACCTTC
once TRBJ2-3 NA TRBV25-1 CASSVTGASGTDTQYF TGTGCCAGCAGTGTGACGGGGGCTAGTGGCACAGATACGCAGTATTTT
NA TRBJ2-1 TRBD1 TRBV28 CASVPPPGQGDGNEQFF TGTGCCAGCGTCCCTCCACCGGGACAGGGGGATGGCAATGAGCAGTTCTTC
NA TRBJ2-7 NA TRBV6-5 CASRRTSGPYEQYF TGTGCCAGCCGAAGGACGAGCGGGCCGTACGAGCAGTACTTC
NA TRBJ1-4 NA TRBV2 CASTRGAALLSTNEKLFF TGTGCCAGCACCAGAGGGGCAGCCTTACTATCAACTAATGAAAAACTGTTTTTT
NA TRBJ2-7 NA TRBV6-1 CASSETANSYEQYF TGTGCCAGCAGTGAAACGGCGAACTCCTACGAGCAGTACTTC
NA TRBJ1-5 NA TRBV6-5 CASSSGRYQPQHF TGTGCCAGCAGTTCTGGACGGTATCAGCCCCAGCATTTT
NA TRBJ1-5 NA TRBV18 CASSLDRINQPQHF TGTGCCAGCTCACTGGACCGGATCAATCAGCCCCAGCATTTT
NA TRBJ2-5 NA TRBV5-1 CASRPSQETQYF TGCGCCAGCAGACCGAGCCAAGAGACCCAGTACTTC
NA TRBJ1-6 NA TRBV5-1 CASSSSIGDSPLHF TGCGCCAGCAGCTCCTCGATAGGTGATTCACCCCTCCACTTT
NA TRBJ2-3 NA TRBV5-6 CASSRVWTSTDTQYF TGTGCCAGCAGCCGGGTCTGGACGAGCACAGATACGCAGTATTTT
NA TRBJ2-7 NA TRBV29-1 CSVAPKFSYEQYF TGCAGCGTTGCCCCGAAATTCTCCTACGAGCAGTACTTC
NA TRBJ2-5 TRBD2 TRBV5-1 CASSLAGGLETQYF TGCGCCAGCAGCTTAGCGGGGGGTCTAGAGACCCAGTACTTC
NA TRBJ2-3 NA TRBV5-1 CASSGGLGTDTQYF TGCGCCAGCAGCGGGGGACTGGGCACAGATACGCAGTATTTT
NA TRBJ2-1 NA TRBV4-3 CASSQDPGRDEQFF TGCGCCAGCAGCCAAGATCCCGGACGGGATGAGCAGTTCTTC
NA TRBJ1-5 NA TRBV6-1 CASSELGYSNQPQHF TGTGCCAGCAGTGAATTGGGTTATAGCAATCAGCCCCAGCATTTT
NA TRBJ2-3 TRBD2 TRBV28 CASSHLAGSTDTQYF TGTGCCAGCAGCCACCTAGCGGGTAGCACAGATACGCAGTATTTT
NA TRBJ2-5 TRBD2 TRBV30 CAWSVPSGSEETQYF TGTGCCTGGAGTGTCCCTAGCGGGAGTGAAGAGACCCAGTACTTC
NA TRBJ1-6 NA TRBV19 CASSIGQRVDSPLHF TGTGCCAGTAGTATAGGACAGAGGGTAGATTCACCCCTCCACTTT
NA TRBJ2-2 NA TRBV19 CASKSPLNTGELFF TGTGCCAGTAAATCCCCTCTTAACACCGGGGAGCTGTTTTTT
NA TRBJ1-2 NA TRBV5-4 CASSHDGLYGYTF TGTGCCAGCAGCCACGACGGACTCTATGGCTACACCTTC
few TRBJ2-1 NA TRBV29-1 CSVDGSSYNEQFF TGCAGCGTTGACGGGAGTTCCTACAATGAGCAGTTCTTC
NA TRBJ1-6 NA TRBV4-1 CASSQDRFSDNSPLHF TGCGCCAGCAGCCAAGATAGGTTCAGTGATAATTCACCCCTCCACTTT
once TRBJ2-1 TRBD1 TRBV5-6 CASSFGQGSYNEQFF TGTGCCAGCAGCTTTGGACAGGGGTCCTACAATGAGCAGTTCTTC
NA TRBJ1-2 NA TRBV5-6 CASSSETDKGTNYGYTF TGTGCCAGCAGCTCGGAGACTGACAAGGGGACGAACTATGGCTACACCTTC
NA TRBJ2-2 NA TRBV12-1 CASSLHTGTKRNGELFF TGTGCCAGCAGCTTACACACCGGGACTAAAAGGAACGGGGAGCTGTTTTTT
NA TRBJ2-5 TRBD2 TRBV4-3 CASSQDLGLGRETQYF TGCGCCAGCAGCCAAGATCTGGGACTAGGGAGAGAGACCCAGTACTTC
once TRBJ1-5 NA TRBV7-8 CASSSSGGGNQPQHF TGTGCCAGCAGCTCCTCCGGGGGAGGTAATCAGCCCCAGCATTTT
NA TRBJ2-3 TRBD2 TRBV10-2 CASSEAGERKADTQYF TGCGCCAGCAGTGAAGCGGGAGAGAGGAAGGCAGATACGCAGTATTTT
NA TRBJ1-2 TRBD1 TRBV25-1 CASSGQGVWYGYTF TGTGCCAGCAGCGGACAGGGAGTTTGGTATGGCTACACCTTC
once TRBJ1-5 NA TRBV19 CASSIGFQPQHF TGTGCCAGTAGTATAGGGTTTCAGCCCCAGCATTTT
NA TRBJ1-1 NA TRBV5-4 CASSATPTGEAFF TGTGCCAGCAGCGCTACTCCAACAGGGGAAGCTTTCTTT
NA TRBJ2-3 TRBD2 TRBV5-6 CASSLYLAGADTQYF TGTGCCAGCAGCTTGTATCTAGCGGGGGCAGATACGCAGTATTTT
NA TRBJ1-3 NA TRBV6-5 CASNLGGSGNTIYF TGTGCCAGCAATTTGGGGGGCTCAGGAAACACCATATATTTT
NA TRBJ2-7 NA TRBV5-1 CASSTGQSYEQYF TGCGCCAGCAGCACGGGACAATCCTACGAGCAGTACTTC
NA TRBJ1-6 NA TRBV19 CASSMAGSNSPLHF TGTGCCAGTAGTATGGCAGGGAGTAATTCACCCCTCCACTTT
NA TRBJ2-7 NA TRBV6-5 CASSNSGYEQYF TGTGCCAGCAGTAACTCTGGGTACGAGCAGTACTTC
NA TRBJ2-2 NA TRBV27 CASSFHDGNTGELFF TGTGCCAGCAGTTTTCACGACGGGAACACCGGGGAGCTGTTTTTT
NA TRBJ2-4 NA TRBV6-5 CASTRGPGAKNIQYF TGTGCCAGCACCCGGGGTCCGGGGGCCAAAAACATTCAGTACTTC
few TRBJ1-2 NA TRBV2 CASSFYGYTF TGTGCCAGCAGTTTCTATGGCTACACCTTC
NA TRBJ2-1 NA TRBV30 CAWRGRGLLTNEQFF TGTGCCTGGAGGGGCAGGGGACTCCTAACGAATGAGCAGTTCTTC
NA TRBJ1-2 NA TRBV19 CASSIQGPNYGYTF TGTGCCAGTAGTATACAGGGACCTAACTATGGCTACACCTTC
NA TRBJ2-3 TRBD2 TRBV9 CASSVGLAGDRTDTQYF TGTGCCAGCAGCGTAGGACTAGCGGGGGATCGCACAGATACGCAGTATTTT
NA TRBJ1-2 NA TRBV5-1 CASSFRDTSNGYTF TGCGCCAGCAGCTTCCGGGACACCAGTAATGGCTACACCTTC
NA TRBJ2-5 TRBD1 TRBV19 CASSPDRKRTQYF TGTGCCAGTAGCCCGGACAGGAAGAGGACCCAGTACTTC
NA TRBJ2-7 NA TRBV7-9 CASSSGAIYEQYF TGTGCCAGCAGCTCCGGGGCCATCTACGAGCAGTACTTC
NA TRBJ1-2 NA TRBV2 CASSERRDSSGYTF TGTGCCAGCAGTGAAAGAAGGGACTCCTCCGGCTACACCTTC
NA TRBJ2-7 TRBD1 TRBV5-1 CASSEGQGAHEQYF TGCGCCAGCAGCGAGGGACAGGGGGCCCACGAGCAGTACTTC
NA TRBJ1-2 TRBD1 TRBV25-1 CASTRTGGPYGYTF TGTGCCAGCACCCGGACAGGGGGCCCCTATGGCTACACCTTC
NA TRBJ2-1 NA TRBV30 CAWSPTYNEQFF TGTGCCTGGAGTCCCACGTACAATGAGCAGTTCTTC
NA TRBJ2-1 NA TRBV10-2 CASSESVANSYNEQFF TGCGCCAGCAGTGAGTCGGTAGCAAACTCCTACAATGAGCAGTTCTTC
once TRBJ2-2 NA TRBV6-1 CASSEAAALDTGELFF TGTGCCAGCAGTGAAGCGGCCGCGTTGGACACCGGGGAGCTGTTTTTT
NA TRBJ2-5 TRBD2 TRBV6-1 CASRVVAGGQETQYF TGTGCCAGCAGGGTAGTAGCGGGGGGCCAAGAGACCCAGTACTTC
NA TRBJ2-1 NA TRBV20-1 CSARGVSEQFF TGCAGTGCTAGAGGGGTTAGTGAGCAGTTCTTC